This T cell receptor (beta chain) was captured in a study of post-analysis software for immune sequencing data. Germline CDR1 DFQATT, CDR2 SNEGSKA (reference sequence). With 1 base removed from V and 1 base from J, the gap between germline ends came to 13 bases. The CDR3 runs to 15 residues. Notes on the study in general: A handful of TRBV segments were significantly more frequent in patients than in controls. TRBV5-6, TRBV5-1 and TRBV20-1 were among these segments.

Tagging with unique molecular identifiers was a feature of the TCR beta cDNA libraries. TCRdb independently ran MiXCR on the PCR reads; one entry per CDR3 protein. This table holds about 680,000 distinct CDR3 sequences, 55% to 60% found once. Concerning this clonotype itself: Its target is not known.

The source material was blood. V gene TRBV20-1 combines with J gene TRBJ2-5, with no clear D. The receptor was derived from a girl aged 2-10 years with multiple sclerosis. CDR3 loop: CSARGIWPAQETQYF. The CDR3 DNA follows: TGCAGTGCTAGAGGTATTTGGCCAGCCCAAGAGACCCAGTACTTC.